A selection of T cell receptor beta chains follows, all from one sample in a study of cytomegalovirus exposure and HLA in healthy donors. The assay was immunoSEQ multiplex PCR, and TCRdb's table has in-frame clones only and misses some. The sample has approximately 170,000 clones, roughly 80% seen once. The sample comprised PBMCs. These receptors all come from a male donor in good health and CMV-seronegative. Both conserved end residues are part of each CDR3. A D gene is named only where the DNA matches it firmly. Clone size is shown for a subset of rows, as once, few, many or a class of expanded clone.

d_call j_call clone_size v_call cdr3_aa cdr3_nt
NA TRBJ2-7 NA TRBV12-5 CASGSSDRYYEQYF TGTGCTAGTGGTTCCTCAGACAGGTACTACGAGCAGTACTTC
NA TRBJ1-6 NA TRBV7-9 CASSPRDYNSPLHF TGTGCCAGCAGCCCCCGGGATTATAATTCACCCCTCCACTTT
NA TRBJ1-1 NA TRBV2 CASTTEKNTEAFF TGTGCCAGCACAACAGAGAAGAACACTGAAGCTTTCTTT
TRBD1 TRBJ1-6 NA TRBV9 CASSAQLAGRGPSPLHF TGTGCCAGCAGCGCCCAGCTGGCGGGCAGGGGGCCCTCACCCCTCCACTTT
NA TRBJ1-2 few TRBV6-5 CASSFTRRTDYGYTF TGTGCCAGCAGTTTCACCCGGCGGACTGACTATGGCTACACCTTC
NA TRBJ2-2 NA TRBV21-1 CASSRTGMNTGELFF TGTGCCAGCAGCCGGACAGGGATGAACACCGGGGAGCTGTTTTTT
NA TRBJ2-3 NA TRBV29-1 CSASGGTDTQYF TGCAGCGCCTCCGGGGGCACAGATACGCAGTATTTT
NA TRBJ1-6 NA TRBV25-1 CASSEYRDFSPLHF TGTGCCAGCAGTGAATACAGGGACTTTTCACCCCTCCACTTT
NA TRBJ2-1 NA TRBV7-2 CASSLFLDSRYNEQFF TGTGCCAGCAGTTTATTCCTGGACAGTCGGTACAATGAGCAGTTCTTC
NA TRBJ2-2 NA TRBV27 CASSWQGMAGELFF TGTGCCAGCAGTTGGCAGGGGATGGCCGGGGAGCTGTTTTTT
NA TRBJ2-7 once TRBV27 CASSPGAGEVPYEQYF TGTGCCAGCAGCCCTGGGGCAGGGGAAGTTCCCTACGAGCAGTACTTC
TRBD1 TRBJ2-6 NA TRBV2 CASSRQGPLSGANVLTF TGTGCCAGCAGTAGACAGGGTCCACTCTCTGGGGCCAACGTCCTGACTTTC
TRBD1 TRBJ2-5 NA TRBV2 CASSQTGRRETQYF TGTGCCAGCAGCCAGACAGGGAGAAGGGAGACCCAGTACTTC
TRBD1 TRBJ1-1 NA TRBV6-6 CASSYSTGALAAFF TGTGCCAGCAGTTACTCGACAGGGGCCCTCGCGGCTTTCTTT
NA TRBJ1-5 NA TRBV6-5 CASSRTVNQPQHF TGTGCCAGCAGTCGGACAGTGAATCAGCCCCAGCATTTT
NA TRBJ1-2 NA TRBV6-4 CASSDSGSNYGYTF TGTGCCAGCAGTGACTCTGGGAGCAACTATGGCTACACCTTC
NA TRBJ1-5 few TRBV5-5 CASSFGPGNQPQHF TGTGCCAGCAGCTTTGGACCGGGGAATCAGCCCCAGCATTTT
TRBD1 TRBJ1-5 NA TRBV10-2 CASSVTGGTRNQPQHF TGCGCCAGCAGTGTAACAGGGGGAACGCGTAATCAGCCCCAGCATTTT
NA TRBJ1-5 NA TRBV7-6 CASSLEGGNRNQPQHF TGTGCCAGCAGCTTAGAGGGGGGGAATCGCAATCAGCCCCAGCATTTT
TRBD1 TRBJ2-7 once TRBV30 CAWSRQGPYEQYF TGTGCCTGGAGTCGACAGGGCCCCTACGAGCAGTACTTC